Shown below are 20 T cell receptor beta chains from a single sample sequenced in a study of T cells in Graves' hyperthyroidism and ophthalmopathy. The source material, RNA transcripts, was used to amplify TCR beta CDR3 regions. The HTBI primer set was used in a first-round RT-PCR of the TCR CDR3. TCRdb re-derived calls from the multiplex PCR reads in MiXCR, one entry per CDR3 protein. The top ten hold around 28% of the sample, which has around 540,000 distinct CDR3 sequences, about 16% seen once. Specimen: blood. The origin of the receptors is a woman aged 30 to 39 with Graves' ophthalmopathy.

This clonotype came up many times. J is TRBJ2-7 and V is TRBV7-2; 9 bases fit TRBD1. Germline V gene sequence: CDR1 SGHTA, CDR2 FQGNSA. V was pared by 3 bases and J by 6 bases, with 12 bases of the junction left unmatched. The CDR3 runs to 16 residues. The CDR3 coding sequence is TGTGCCAGCAGCTTGGGGACAGGGACTAAAATTTCCGAGCAGTACTTC. The encoded protein is CASSLGTGTKISEQYF.

The V and J genes are TRBV30 and TRBJ1-2, with D unresolved. Germline-derived CDR1 and CDR2 are GTSNPN and SVGIG (reference sequence). The length of the CDR3 is 11 residues. Trimming removed 3 bases from V and 5 bases from J, with 7 bases in between. CDR3 sequence reads: CAWRREYGYTF. CDR3 DNA: TGTGCCTGGAGGAGGGAATATGGCTACACCTTC.

This clonotype was seen a handful of times. The chain uses TRBV9 and TRBJ2-1; 7 bases map to TRBD1. The CDR3 totals 16 residues. Germline trimming cut 0 bases from V and 10 bases from J; bases unmatched to any gene: 13. Germline loops: CDR1 SGDLS, CDR2 YYNGEE. Written as DNA, the CDR3 is TGTGCCAGCAGCGTAGTCACAGGGGCGTTGGAAGGGGAGCAGTTCTTC. Its translation: CASSVVTGALEGEQFF.

This chain links TRBV9 with TRBJ1-1; 9 bases line up with TRBD1. The CDR3 is 15 amino acids. The germline CDR1 and CDR2 sequences are SGDLS and YYNGEE. V was pared by 4 bases and J by 2 bases, with 6 bases of the junction left unmatched. CDR3 region: CASSSDRGLNTEAFF. In DNA, the CDR3 is TGTGCCAGCAGCTCCGACAGGGGGTTAAACACTGAAGCTTTCTTT.

This CDR3 reads CASSWGTALEYF. DNA of the CDR3: TGTGCCAGCAGTTGGGGGACAGCCCTGGAGTACTTC. The chain carries TRBV28 and TRBJ2-5; 7 bases match TRBD1. There are 12 residues in the CDR3. The germline V gene encodes CDR1 MDHEN and CDR2 SYDVKM. With V trimmed by 4 bases and J by 12 bases, 8 bases remained unmatched.

This clonotype was observed at least ten times. This sequence joins TRBV20-1 and TRBJ2-1; 12 nucleotides agree with TRBD2. J was trimmed by 10 bases and V by 1 base; bases with no gene match: 5. This CDR3 is 14 amino acids long. Germline V gives CDR1 DFQATT, CDR2 SNEGSKA (reference sequence). CDR3: CSARGLAGAGEQFF. DNA for the CDR3: TGCAGTGCTAGAGGACTAGCGGGAGCAGGGGAGCAGTTCTTC.

This clonotype was observed a handful of times. The V call is TRBV12-3 or TRBV12-4, the J call TRBJ2-7; 7 positions match TRBD1. After removal of 6 bases from V and 4 bases from J, the junction contained 6 bases not matched to a gene. CDR3 length equals 13 residues. CDR3 DNA: TGTGCCAGCAGCCAGAACAGGGGTTACGAGCAGTACTTC. Protein product: CASSQNRGYEQYF.

Only a few counts were recorded for this clonotype. This rearrangement joins TRBV6-1 to TRBJ2-5, with 11 bases fitting TRBD1. This CDR3 has 15 residues. V dropped 2 bases and J dropped 13; count of bases not matched to a gene: 12. Germline V gene sequence: CDR1 MNHNS, CDR2 SASEGT. Written as DNA, the CDR3 is TGTGCCAGCAGTGAAAGGGTAGGGACAGGGGGAGATCTGTACTTC. It yields the protein CASSERVGTGGDLYF.

In its sample, this clonotype was seen many times. This chain joins TRBV6-2 or TRBV6-3 and TRBJ2-5, with D tentatively TRBD2 (6 bases). Germline V lookup: CDR1 MNHEY, CDR2 SVGEGT. The CDR3 runs to 16 residues. V shed 7 bases and J shed 2 bases, with 20 bases lying between them. The CDR3 loop reads CASTAARGGPQETQYF. CDR3 in DNA: TGTGCCAGCACCGCGGCCCGGGGAGGCCCTCAAGAGACCCAGTACTTC.

This clonotype has more than one count but fewer than ten. This chain joins TRBV2 and TRBJ2-2; 10 bases line up with TRBD2. Germline V CDR1 and CDR2: SNHLY, FYNNEI. This CDR3 spans 17 amino acids. Trimming took 5 bases from V and 8 from J; bases not matched to a gene: 14. As DNA, the CDR3 is TGTGCCAGCAGTACTGAAGTCCTAGCGGGAGTCCCAGGGGAGCTGTTTTTT. As protein: CASSTEVLAGVPGELFF. The complete variable domain, with remaining parts taken from reference TRBV2 and TRBJ2-2, reads EPEVTQTPSHQVTQMGQEVILRCVPISNHLYFYWYRQILGQKVEFLVSFYNNEISEKSEIFDDQFSVERPDGSNFTLKIRSTKLEDSAMYFCASSTEVLAGVPGELFFGEGSRLTVL.

The rearrangement joins TRBV28 to TRBJ2-7; TRBD1 matches 7 bases. The CDR3 totals 15 residues. The V gene's germline CDR1 is MDHEN and CDR2 SYDVKM. Trimming took 7 bases from V and 5 from J; bases not matched to a gene: 14. In DNA form, the CDR3 reads TGTGCCAGCAACGTTCGGACAGGAAGGTTACACGAGCAGTACTTC. Translation gives CASNVRTGRLHEQYF. Supplemented by reference TRBV28 and TRBJ2-7, the full variable domain reads DVKVTQSSRYLVKRTGEKVFLECVQDMDHENMFWYRQDPGLGLRLIYFSYDVKMKEKGDIPEGYSVSREKKERFSLILESASTNQTSMYLCASNVRTGRLHEQYFGPGTRLTVT.

The table lists this clonotype with many counts. The rearrangement uses TRBV28 and TRBJ2-3; 12 bases match TRBD2. CDR3 length equals 15 residues. The V gene's germline CDR1 is MDHEN and CDR2 SYDVKM. Trimming at V came to 8 bases and at J to 6 bases, leaving 9 bases not matched to a gene. The CDR3 reads CASGPSGRGADTQYF. In DNA form, the CDR3 reads TGTGCCAGCGGTCCTAGCGGGAGGGGGGCCGATACGCAGTATTTT.

This clonotype came up many times. This chain joins TRBV3-1 and TRBJ2-7; D is possibly TRBD2 (6 bases). CDR3 length: 14 residues. The germline V gene encodes CDR1 LGHDT and CDR2 YNNKEL (reference sequence). The ends were cut back, 7 bases at V and 6 bases at J, with 19 bases in the middle. This chain's CDR3 is CASIDGGTASEQYF. As DNA, the CDR3 is TGTGCCAGCATAGATGGCGGGACTGCCAGCGAGCAGTACTTC.

Worth noting for this clonotype: A much more abundant neighbour one base away suggests this may be a read error. This chain links TRBV30 with TRBJ1-6; unclear D gene. The CDR3 length is 13 residues. Germline V gene sequence: CDR1 GTSNPN, CDR2 SVGIG (reference sequence). CDR3 amino acids: CAWSLGYRSPLYF. CDR3 nucleotides: TGTGCCTGGAGTTTGGGGTATCGGTCACCCCTCTACTTT.

This clonotype was seen more than once but under ten times. This sequence joins TRBV6-2 or TRBV6-3 and TRBJ2-3; 10 nucleotides agree with TRBD2. V gave up 0 bases and J gave up 5 bases; unmatched junction bases: 8. The CDR3 is 17 residues long. CDR1 MNHEY and CDR2 SVGEGT come from the germline V gene. CDR3 sequence reads: CASSYSSLAGVKDTQYF. In DNA, the CDR3 is TGTGCCAGCAGTTACTCGAGCCTAGCGGGAGTCAAAGATACGCAGTATTTT.

This clonotype was observed many times. The chain uses TRBV13 and TRBJ2-3; D tentatively reads TRBD1 or TRBD2 (5 bases each). Trimming stripped 2 bases from V and 2 bases from J, with 8 bases between. The CDR3 sequence is 14 residues long. Germline assignment: CDR1 PRHDT and CDR2 FYEKMQ (reference sequence). The CDR3 nucleotides read TGTGCCAGCAGCTTAACGGGGCCCACAGATACGCAGTATTTT. It translates to CASSLTGPTDTQYF.

The chain employs TRBV28 and TRBJ1-2; 10 bases match TRBD1. The CDR3 consists of 14 residues. The trim removed 6 bases at V and 5 bases at J, leaving 6 bases unmatched. Germline V CDR1 and CDR2: MDHEN, SYDVKM. The CDR3 coding sequence is TGTGCCAGCAGACGACAGGGGGCGAGTTATGGCTACACCTTC. This encodes CASRRQGASYGYTF.

The V gene is TRBV3-1, the J gene TRBJ1-2; D unclear. Germline V gives CDR1 LGHDT, CDR2 YNNKEL (reference sequence). The V and J ends lost 5 bases and 1 base respectively, with 8 bases between them. CDR3 length: 13 amino acids. The CDR3, as DNA: TGTGCCAGCAGCGGAGATTTTAACTATGGCTACACCTTC. Residues: CASSGDFNYGYTF.

This clonotype was counted a single time. A read error is possible here, since a much larger clone lies one base away. The chain recombines TRBV6-2 or TRBV6-3 with TRBJ2-3; 8 bases agree with TRBD2. The CDR3 sequence is 16 residues long. V was pared by 5 bases and J by 4 bases, with 11 bases of the junction left unmatched. Looked up from germline, CDR1 is MNHEY and CDR2 is SVGEGT. CDR3 sequence reads: CASSAGLVGGPDTQYF. The CDR3 DNA reads TGTGCCAGCAGTGCGGGACTAGTGGGAGGACCAGATACGCAGTATTTT.

V and J are TRBV20-1 and TRBJ1-1; 7 nucleotides agree with TRBD1. With 3 bases clipped from V and 1 base from J, the junction kept 8 bases outside the gene matches. CDR1 is DFQATT and CDR2 is SNEGSKA in the germline V gene (reference sequence). This CDR3 has 15 amino acids. The CDR3 protein is CSASGTVRRNTEAFF. CDR3 coding DNA: TGCAGTGCTAGCGGGACAGTCCGACGGAACACTGAAGCTTTCTTT.